What follows is one T cell receptor beta chain and its context. No antigen is known for it. With 3 bases clipped from V and 9 bases from J, the junction kept 16 bases outside the gene matches. The CDR3 runs to 18 residues. CDR1 KGHDR and CDR2 SFDVKD come from the germline V gene. The sample originates from a study of regulatory T cells in long-lasting Graves disease. Indicated time point: newly diagnosed GD, antithyroid drugs for less than 3 months. Preparation of the TCR library used RNA extracted from PBMCs. Study-level points and caveats: Preferential use of TRBV28, TRBJ1-2 and TRBJ2-5 was seen in persistent disease.

Researchers made TCR beta libraries by using iRepertoire HTBI primers and running Arm-PCR on CDR3 regions. A single record per CDR3 protein comes from TCRdb applying MiXCR to the multiplex PCR reads. In the table there are more than 300,000 distinct CDR3 sequences, roughly 12% of which are singletons. These data also featured in a second study, about T cells in Graves' hyperthyroidism and ophthalmopathy. As that study records: The TCR CDR3 was amplified in a first-round RT-PCR using the HTBI primer set. Blood also contained most expanded thyroid clonotypes above 0.001. Through a model of 13 V-J features, ophthalmopathy was separated from stable hyperthyroidism.

The material sequenced was peripheral blood mononuclear cells (PBMCs), taken at new diagnosis, from a patient treated with antithyroid drugs. V and J are TRBV24-1 and TRBJ2-1, with 10 nucleotides matching TRBD2. This receptor was taken from a woman between 18 and 29 years old with Graves disease. The CDR3 reads CATSDPTPASGSGVEQFF. The DNA of the CDR3 is TGTGCCACCAGTGATCCTACCCCCGCTAGCGGGAGTGGGGTTGAGCAGTTCTTC.